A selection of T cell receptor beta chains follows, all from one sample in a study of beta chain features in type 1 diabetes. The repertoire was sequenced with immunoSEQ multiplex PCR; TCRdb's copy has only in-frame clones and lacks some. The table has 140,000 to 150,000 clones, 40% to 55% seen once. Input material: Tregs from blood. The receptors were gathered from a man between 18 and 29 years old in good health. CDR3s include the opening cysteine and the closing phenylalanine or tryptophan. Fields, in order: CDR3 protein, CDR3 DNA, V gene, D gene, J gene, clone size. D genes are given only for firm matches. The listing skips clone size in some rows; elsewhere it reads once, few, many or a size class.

cdr3_aa: CASSFWASGKSDTQYF
cdr3_nt: TGTGCCAGCAGTTTTTGGGCTAGCGGGAAATCAGATACGCAGTATTTT
v_call: TRBV28
d_call: TRBD2
j_call: TRBJ2-3
clone_size: NA

cdr3_aa: CASSLKGRLKRTYEQYF
cdr3_nt: TGCGCCAGCAGCTTGAAAGGCAGGCTGAAAAGGACCTACGAGCAGTACTTC
v_call: TRBV5-1
d_call: NA
j_call: TRBJ2-7
clone_size: NA

cdr3_aa: CASSERQNGYTF
cdr3_nt: TGTGCCAGCAGTGAGCGGCAGAATGGCTACACCTTC
v_call: TRBV2
d_call: NA
j_call: TRBJ1-2
clone_size: few

cdr3_aa: CASSLLTSGGAYEQFF
cdr3_nt: TGCGCCAGCAGCCTGCTGACTAGCGGGGGGGCTTATGAGCAGTTCTTC
v_call: TRBV4-1
d_call: TRBD2
j_call: TRBJ2-1
clone_size: few

cdr3_aa: CASSTGGDNYGYTF
cdr3_nt: TGTGCCAGCAGCACCGGTGGAGATAACTATGGCTACACCTTC
v_call: TRBV28
d_call: NA
j_call: TRBJ1-2
clone_size: NA

cdr3_aa: CASSIRVQGGGETQYF
cdr3_nt: TGTGCCAGTAGTATCCGAGTACAGGGTGGAGGAGAGACCCAGTACTTC
v_call: TRBV19
d_call: NA
j_call: TRBJ2-5
clone_size: NA

cdr3_aa: CASSLDALSGELFF
cdr3_nt: TGTGCCAGCAGCTTAGACGCCTTGAGTGGGGAGCTGTTTTTT
v_call: TRBV11-2
d_call: NA
j_call: TRBJ2-2
clone_size: NA

cdr3_aa: CASSPYRLAGGYF
cdr3_nt: TGTGCCAGCAGTCCCTACCGACTAGCGGGGGGGTATTTT
v_call: TRBV28
d_call: TRBD2
j_call: TRBJ2-3
clone_size: NA

cdr3_aa: CATSREGQGVYGYTF
cdr3_nt: TGTGCCACCAGCAGAGAGGGGCAGGGCGTGTATGGCTACACCTTC
v_call: TRBV15
d_call: NA
j_call: TRBJ1-2
clone_size: NA

cdr3_aa: CASSSRLAGQLVF
cdr3_nt: TGTGCCAGCAGTTCCCGACTAGCGGGCCAGCTTGTCTTC
v_call: TRBV6-5
d_call: TRBD2
j_call: TRBJ2-4
clone_size: few

cdr3_aa: CASRDSYNEQFF
cdr3_nt: TGTGCCAGCAGGGACAGTTACAATGAGCAGTTCTTC
v_call: TRBV28
d_call: NA
j_call: TRBJ2-1
clone_size: few

cdr3_aa: CASSSGPTGYTEAFF
cdr3_nt: TGTGCCAGCAGCTCGGGTCCTACGGGGTACACTGAAGCTTTCTTT
v_call: TRBV7-6
d_call: NA
j_call: TRBJ1-1
clone_size: few

cdr3_aa: CASRSQGGTDTQYF
cdr3_nt: TGTGCCAGCAGATCGCAGGGGGGCACAGATACGCAGTATTTT
v_call: TRBV7-2
d_call: TRBD1
j_call: TRBJ2-3
clone_size: NA

cdr3_aa: CASSRLLAGGSTGELFF
cdr3_nt: TGCGCCAGCAGCCGACTATTAGCGGGAGGGTCCACCGGGGAGCTGTTTTTT
v_call: TRBV4-1
d_call: TRBD2
j_call: TRBJ2-2
clone_size: NA

cdr3_aa: CASSLAGGPAGTGELFF
cdr3_nt: TGTGCTAGCAGCTTAGCGGGAGGGCCGGCCGGCACCGGGGAGCTGTTTTTT
v_call: TRBV7-7
d_call: TRBD2
j_call: TRBJ2-2
clone_size: NA

cdr3_aa: CASNRGYGGQPSNLLPYEQYF
cdr3_nt: TGTGCCAGCAACAGGGGGTACGGGGGCCAACCCTCTAATCTCCTACCCTACGAGCAGTACTTC
v_call: TRBV9
d_call: TRBD1
j_call: TRBJ2-7
clone_size: once

cdr3_aa: CASSLFGLAGGYQETQYF
cdr3_nt: TGTGCCAGCAGCTTGTTTGGGCTAGCGGGAGGCTACCAAGAGACCCAGTACTTC
v_call: TRBV5-6
d_call: TRBD2
j_call: TRBJ2-5
clone_size: few

cdr3_aa: CASGKINEKLFF
cdr3_nt: TGTGCCAGCGGCAAAATTAATGAAAAACTGTTTTTT
v_call: TRBV27
d_call: NA
j_call: TRBJ1-4
clone_size: once

cdr3_aa: CASSLRQYNEQFF
cdr3_nt: TGTGCCAGCAGCCTCCGACAGTATAATGAGCAGTTCTTC
v_call: TRBV7-2
d_call: NA
j_call: TRBJ2-1
clone_size: NA

cdr3_aa: CATTIAGSNNEQYF
cdr3_nt: TGTGCCACCACAATAGCGGGCTCTAACAACGAGCAGTACTTC
v_call: TRBV7-9
d_call: TRBD2
j_call: TRBJ2-7
clone_size: NA